What follows describes a single T cell receptor beta chain. The antigen remains undetermined. A read error may produce the germline difference seen at one junction end. The V gene's germline CDR1 is SQVTM and CDR2 ANQGSEA. CDR3 length equals 12 residues. This sample was included in a study of blood T cells in healthy people across ages. Study findings and constraints: Age showed a roughly linear inverse relationship with TCR beta diversity per million T cells.

PCR was performed a second time for about 7 to 12 cycles using a sample-barcoded 5' primer and a J-beta primer mix. Every sample returned 2.5 million or more CDR3-containing paired-end reads. TCRdb processed the 5' RACE reads anew with MiXCR; each CDR3 protein has one entry. The table records about 640,000 distinct CDR3 sequences, roughly 50% of them present only once. The draw of peripheral blood yielded roughly 9.4 milliliters from each donor. This TCR was recovered from a man aged 55-75 years in good health. The V call is TRBV29-1, the J call TRBJ2-5; the match to TRBD1 covers 9 bases. The sample consisted of blood. CDR3 bases: TGCAGCGTGATGACAGGGGGGGAGACCCGGTACTTC. Its protein is CSVMTGGETRYF.